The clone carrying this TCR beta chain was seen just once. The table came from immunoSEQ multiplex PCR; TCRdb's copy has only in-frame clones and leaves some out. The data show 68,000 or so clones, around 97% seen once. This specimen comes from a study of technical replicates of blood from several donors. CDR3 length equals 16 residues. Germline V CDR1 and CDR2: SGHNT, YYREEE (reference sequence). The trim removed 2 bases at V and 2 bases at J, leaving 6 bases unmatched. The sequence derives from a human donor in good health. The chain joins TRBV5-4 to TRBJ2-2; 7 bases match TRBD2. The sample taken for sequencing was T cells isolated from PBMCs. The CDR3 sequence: CASSFMGTINTGELFF. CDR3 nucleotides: TGTGCCAGCAGCTTTATGGGGACTATTAACACCGGGGAGCTGTTTTTT.